This T cell receptor beta chain was documented in a study of Graves' ophthalmopathy and Graves' hyperthyroidism. The overall study: Peripheral blood was gathered at first diagnosis, ahead of any treatment whatsoever.

Amplification targeted the TCR beta CDR3 regions, with RNA transcripts as the source material. HTBI primers were employed in first-round RT-PCR, then a second-round multiplex PCR followed. TCRdb independently ran MiXCR on the multiplex PCR reads; one entry per CDR3 protein. This sample yields some 250,000 distinct CDR3 sequences, of which around 42% are seen a single time; approximately 44% belongs to the top ten. This clonotype was observed many times. Its matching antigen is unknown. Uncontrolled infections, other autoimmune diseases, pregnancy or lactation barred patients from enrollment. PBMCs were isolated by Ficoll-Paque density gradient centrifugation, using about 9.5 ml of fresh peripheral blood as the starting material. Findings and caveats of the study: The majority of expanded thyroid clonotypes above 0.001 frequency also occurred in blood.

This sequence was found in an adult man with Graves' ophthalmopathy. Input material: peripheral blood.

For the CDR3, the DNA is TGCAGCGTTGTTCAGGGGGCGAACGAGCAGTACTTC. Its protein is CSVVQGANEQYF. The chain joins TRBV29-1 to TRBJ2-7; 8 bases are shared with TRBD1. The CDR3 sequence is 12 residues long. Per germline, CDR1 SQVTM and CDR2 ANQGSEA. V dropped 4 bases and J dropped 5; count of bases not matched to a gene: 4.